Each of the 26 T cell receptor beta chains below was sequenced from the same sample in a study of CD8 T cells in Susac syndrome. RNA totalling roughly 0.45 to 1 ug underwent reverse transcription with random hexamers. TCRdb fed the immunoSEQ multiplex PCR reads into MiXCR, producing one record per CDR3 protein. The repertoire holds a few hundred thousand distinct CDR3 sequences, 95% seen once, with approximately 0.081% in the top ten. Sequencing was done on a sample of CD4+ T cells from PBMCs. Source of these receptors: a human donor with multiple sclerosis.

J is TRBJ2-1 and V is TRBV12-3 or TRBV12-4, with a possible D match to TRBD2 (7 bases). The CDR3 loop spans 16 amino acids. Between the trimmed V and J ends, which lost 9 bases and 6 bases, there was a span of 24 bases. The CDR3: CARGAEGLAVSNEQFF. CDR3 DNA: TGTGCCAGGGGGGCCGAGGGGCTAGCGGTAAGCAATGAGCAGTTCTTC.

This chain links TRBV20-1 with TRBJ2-3; 8 nucleotides line up with TRBD1. Germline V CDR1 and CDR2: DFQATT, SNEGSKA (reference sequence). V was clipped by 3 bases and J by 6 bases; unmatched bases: 11. The CDR3 is 15 amino acids. CDR3 nucleotide sequence: TGCAGTGCTAGGGCACCCCAGGGGGCGCGGGATACGCAGTATTTT. Translation gives CSARAPQGARDTQYF.

The chain couples TRBV29-1 to TRBJ2-1; D is perhaps TRBD2 (6 bases). Germline CDR1 and CDR2: SQVTM and ANQGSEA. This CDR3 comprises 14 residues. V lost 4 bases to trimming and J lost 2 bases, with 12 bases between them. CDR3 DNA sequence: TGCAGCGTTGCAAGTAGCGGAACCTACAATGAGCAGTTCTTC. Amino acids: CSVASSGTYNEQFF.

The genes are TRBV6-6 and TRBJ1-2; D is uncertain. V shed 2 bases and J shed 5 bases, with 9 bases lying between them. The CDR3 has 13 residues. Germline values: CDR1 MNHNY, CDR2 SVGAGI (reference sequence). The CDR3 sequence: CASSYAQPYGYTF. DNA for the CDR3: TGTGCCAGCAGTTACGCTCAGCCTTATGGCTACACCTTC.

The gene calls are TRBV6-5 and TRBJ2-5, with unresolved D. Germline CDR1 reads MNHEY; CDR2 reads SVGAGI. The length of the CDR3 is 14 residues. V dropped 0 bases and J dropped 2 bases, with 7 bases sitting between them. The CDR3 reads CASSYSRWQETQYF. The CDR3 DNA follows: TGTGCCAGCAGTTACTCGAGATGGCAAGAGACCCAGTACTTC.

This clonotype has just one count. The chain joins TRBV6-5 to TRBJ2-1; a possible D gene is TRBD1 (6 bases). Trimming removed 5 bases at V and 2 bases at J, with 13 bases between. Germline CDR1 reads MNHEY; CDR2 reads SVGAGI. The CDR3 has 15 residues. The DNA of the CDR3 is TGTGCCAGCAGTAAAGTGGGACAAACCTACAATGAGCAGTTCTTC. This gives the protein CASSKVGQTYNEQFF.

The J gene is TRBJ2-1, the V gene TRBV7-8, with D perhaps matching TRBD1 or TRBD2 (5 bases each). V was clipped by 1 base and J by 0 bases, with 7 bases between them. Germline V lookup: CDR1 SGHVS, CDR2 FQNEAQ. The CDR3 has 15 amino acids. The CDR3 spells CASSLDGASYNEQFF. The CDR3 DNA reads TGTGCCAGCAGCTTAGACGGGGCCTCCTACAATGAGCAGTTCTTC.

The rearrangement joins TRBV29-1 to TRBJ1-1, with D unresolved. This CDR3 has 12 amino acids. Trimming shortened V by 5 bases and J by 1 base, and 8 bases separated the two germline ends. Germline V gene lookup returns CDR1 SQVTM and CDR2 ANQGSEA. This CDR3 reads CSVNRKNTEAFF. As DNA, the CDR3 is TGCAGCGTTAATAGGAAGAACACTGAAGCTTTCTTT. The full variable domain, its missing parts supplied by reference TRBV29-1 and TRBJ1-1, is SAVISQKPSRDICQRGTSLTIQCQVDSQVTMMFWYRQQPGQSLTLIATANQGSEATYESGFVIDKFPISRPNLTFSTLTVSNMSPEDSSIYLCSVNRKNTEAFFGQGTRLTVV.

The chain employs TRBV30 and TRBJ2-2; D not resolved. The CDR3 covers 13 residues. V gave up 3 bases and J gave up 1 base, with 6 bases separating them. CDR1 is GTSNPN and CDR2 is SVGIG in the germline V gene (reference sequence). The CDR3 DNA sequence: TGTGCCTGGAGATGGGGGAACACCGGGGAGCTGTTTTTT. This translates into CAWRWGNTGELFF.

The rearrangement uses TRBV3-1 and TRBJ2-5; no reliable D call. Germline assignment: CDR1 LGHDT and CDR2 YNNKEL (reference sequence). Trimming removed 0 bases from V and 2 bases from J, with 10 bases in between. This CDR3 comprises 15 residues. The CDR3 here is CASSQDGLVQETQYF. In DNA form, the CDR3 reads TGTGCCAGCAGCCAAGATGGGCTAGTTCAAGAGACCCAGTACTTC.

V gene TRBV19 combines with J gene TRBJ1-5, with 7 positions matching TRBD1. There are 14 residues in the CDR3. CDR1 is LNHDA and CDR2 is SQIVND in the germline V gene (reference sequence). The V gene end was trimmed by 7 bases and the J gene end by 0 bases; junction bases not matched to a gene: 3. CDR3 nucleotide sequence: TGTGCCAGTACAGGACAGGTTAGCAATCAGCCCCAGCATTTT. It encodes CASTGQVSNQPQHF.

This CDR3 reads CASSRDRGPVEQFF. The DNA of the CDR3 is TGTGCCAGCAGCCGGGACAGGGGGCCGGTTGAGCAGTTCTTC. This sequence joins TRBV11-2 and TRBJ2-1; 12 positions agree with TRBD1. V was pared by 5 bases and J by 9 bases, with 5 bases of the junction left unmatched. Germline V gene lookup returns CDR1 SGHAT and CDR2 FQNNGV. The CDR3 sequence is 14 residues long. The entire variable domain, with the rest obtained from reference TRBV11-2 and TRBJ2-1, is as follows: EAGVAQSPRYKIIEKRQSVAFWCNPISGHATLYWYQQILGQGPKLLIQFQNNGVVDDSQLPKDRFSAERLKGVDSTLKIQPAKLEDSAVYLCASSRDRGPVEQFFGPGTRLTVL.

The chain has TRBV20-1 and TRBJ2-5, with 8 bases fitting TRBD2. The J segment lost 2 bases and the V segment lost 2 bases, leaving 7 bases of the junction unmatched. The CDR3 is 15 amino acids. Germline V CDR1 and CDR2: DFQATT, SNEGSKA (reference sequence). This chain's CDR3 is CSARRSGGMQETQYF. In nucleotides, the CDR3 is TGCAGTGCTAGAAGGTCGGGGGGGATGCAAGAGACCCAGTACTTC.

This chain uses TRBV2 with TRBJ1-6; D uncertain. The germline V gene has CDR1 SNHLY and CDR2 FYNNEI. The CDR3 consists of 13 residues. Deletions cut 9 bases from V and 8 bases from J, with 14 bases between. The chain's CDR3 is CASEVSKYSPLHF. The CDR3 DNA reads TGTGCCAGTGAGGTTTCAAAGTATTCACCCCTCCACTTT.

CDR3 sequence (DNA): TGTGCCTGGAGTACTCCTAGGTCCGGGGATGGCTACACCTTC. Encoded protein: CAWSTPRSGDGYTF. The rearrangement links TRBV30 to TRBJ1-2; D gene unclear. Trimming shortened V by 2 bases and J by 6 bases, and 16 bases separated the two germline ends. This CDR3 comprises 14 residues. Germline assignment: CDR1 GTSNPN and CDR2 SVGIG (reference sequence).

For the CDR3, the DNA is TGTGCCAGCAGCTCCCGTTGGCTAGCGAGGGAGACCCAGTACTTC. Its protein is CASSSRWLARETQYF. The J gene is TRBJ2-5, the V gene TRBV3-1; D may be TRBD2 (6 bases). There are 15 residues in the CDR3. CDR1 and CDR2 (germline): LGHDT, YNNKEL (reference sequence). Trimming cost V 5 bases and J 5 bases, with 18 bases left between them.

This chain joins TRBV7-9 and TRBJ2-3, with 7 bases identical to TRBD1. V lost 5 bases and J lost 7; bases outside the gene matches: 12. Germline V lookup: CDR1 SEHNR, CDR2 FQNEAQ (reference sequence). The CDR3 length is 15 residues. The CDR3 DNA is TGTGCCAGCAGCACGGACAGGTCCGAGATCAATACGCAGTATTTT. Translation gives CASSTDRSEINTQYF.

The chain carries TRBV30 and TRBJ2-7; no firm D call. The CDR3 covers 13 residues. Germline assignment: CDR1 GTSNPN and CDR2 SVGIG (reference sequence). Trimming stripped 1 base from V and 0 bases from J, with 7 bases between. The CDR3 region has the DNA TGTGCCTGGAGTGCCCGGGCCTCCTACGAGCAGTACGTC. Protein: CAWSARASYEQYV.

This clonotype was seen just once. The chain uses TRBV30 and TRBJ1-6; D is uncertain. V lost 2 bases, J lost 8 bases, and 7 bases lay in between. The CDR3 totals 12 residues. CDR1 and CDR2 from the germline V gene are GTSNPN and SVGIG (reference sequence). DNA of the CDR3: TGTGCCTGGAGTCCGGCGGATTCACCCCTCCACTTT. Translating it yields CAWSPADSPLHF.

The rearrangement uses TRBV11-3 and TRBJ2-3; D is perhaps TRBD1 (5 bases). Germline V gene lookup returns CDR1 SGHNT and CDR2 YENEEA. V was trimmed by 0 bases and J by 12 bases, leaving 10 bases between them. The CDR3 is made up of 12 amino acids. CDR3 sequence reads: CASSLDQGLQYF. CDR3 coding DNA: TGTGCCAGCAGCTTAGATCAGGGCTTACAGTATTTT.

The chain joins TRBV5-1 to TRBJ1-2, with D tentatively TRBD1 (5 bases). The CDR3 loop spans 13 amino acids. Trimming cost V 7 bases and J 4 bases, with 14 bases left between them. Germline loops: CDR1 SGHRS, CDR2 YFSETQ. CDR3 in amino acids: CASGAGEGYGYTF. In DNA form, the CDR3 reads TGCGCCAGCGGGGCGGGAGAAGGCTATGGCTACACCTTC.

The gene calls are TRBV9 and TRBJ1-2; D possibly corresponds to TRBD1 (5 bases). The V and J ends lost 4 bases and 5 bases respectively, with 12 bases between them. The germline gives CDR1 SGDLS, CDR2 YYNGEE. This CDR3 has 13 residues. CDR3 amino acids: CASSPVQGYGYTF. In DNA form, the CDR3 reads TGTGCCAGCAGCCCGGTGCAGGGATATGGCTACACCTTC.

The chain links TRBV7-9 to TRBJ1-2; 7 bases fit TRBD1. This CDR3 has 15 residues. Looked up from germline, CDR1 is SEHNR and CDR2 is FQNEAQ (reference sequence). With 5 bases clipped from V and 6 bases from J, the junction kept 12 bases outside the gene matches. CDR3 region: CASSHHIQGSHGYTF. The CDR3 DNA follows: TGTGCCAGCAGCCACCACATACAGGGGAGTCATGGCTACACCTTC.

V is TRBV12-3 or TRBV12-4 and J is TRBJ1-1; weak D call: TRBD1 (5 bases). This CDR3 has 14 residues. Trimming shortened V by 5 bases and J by 6 bases, and 16 bases separated the two germline ends. The CDR3, as DNA: TGTGCCAGCAGTCCTCGGGGGGAGGAGTCTGAAGCTTTCTTT. It is translated as CASSPRGEESEAFF.

V and J are TRBV6-5 and TRBJ2-5, with D unresolved. This CDR3 comprises 12 residues. Trimming pared 2 bases from V and 5 bases from J, leaving 6 bases between. Germline loops: CDR1 MNHEY, CDR2 SVGAGI. CDR3 in amino acids: CASSYTVETQYF. CDR3 nucleotides: TGTGCCAGCAGTTACACCGTGGAGACCCAGTACTTC.

This chain links TRBV20-1 with TRBJ1-5; D possibly corresponds to TRBD1 (5 bases). V lost 3 bases and J lost 1, with 13 bases in between. The germline V gene encodes CDR1 DFQATT and CDR2 SNEGSKA (reference sequence). CDR3 length: 15 amino acids. The CDR3: CSASGPGLSNQPQHF. CDR3 sequence (DNA): TGCAGTGCTAGCGGCCCAGGGTTGAGCAATCAGCCCCAGCATTTT.